The rows below give T cell receptor beta chains drawn from one sample of a study of blood T cell repertoires in COVID-19. The data were produced by immunoSEQ multiplex PCR, yet TCRdb's version contains in-frame clones alone and is incomplete. The sample shows about 430,000 clones, 70% to 90% of them seen only once. The source material was peripheral blood. These receptors were obtained from a man aged 18 to 29 with COVID-19, enrolled during active disease. CDR3s include the opening cysteine and the closing phenylalanine or tryptophan. Fields, in order: clone size, V gene, J gene, D gene, CDR3 protein, CDR3 DNA. A D gene is named only where the DNA matches it firmly. Not all rows give a size; the values are once, few, many and, for expanded clones, a class.

.	TRBV6-2/TRBV6-3	TRBJ2-7	TRBD1	CASSPGQSYYEQYF	TGTGCCAGCAGCCCGGGACAGTCCTACTACGAGCAGTACTTC
.	TRBV29-1	TRBJ2-5	.	CSVEDGGETQYF	TGCAGCGTTGAAGATGGAGGAGAGACCCAGTACTTC
.	TRBV19	TRBJ1-2	.	CASSIGGWNNYGYTF	TGTGCCAGTAGTATAGGCGGGTGGAATAACTATGGCTACACCTTC
.	TRBV7-9	TRBJ2-5	.	CASSLGSQPYYF	TGTGCCAGCAGCTTAGGGAGTCAGCCCTATTACTTC
.	TRBV11-2	TRBJ2-7	.	CASSWADFYEQYF	TGTGCCAGCAGCTGGGCAGATTTCTACGAGCAGTACTTC
.	TRBV7-9	TRBJ2-5	TRBD1	CASSLGTGGETQYF	TGTGCCAGCAGCCTGGGGACAGGAGGAGAGACCCAGTACTTC
.	TRBV27	TRBJ1-6	TRBD1	CASSPRTGYGSPLHF	TGTGCCAGCAGTCCGCGGACAGGGTATGGCTCACCCCTCCACTTT
.	TRBV19	TRBJ2-2	.	CASSLGLRAASGELFF	TGTGCCAGTAGTCTCGGGCTGCGGGCCGCGTCCGGGGAGCTGTTTTTT
.	TRBV15	TRBJ2-5	TRBD2	CATSRAVTSGSLEAKTQYF	TGTGCCACCAGCAGAGCGGTTACTAGCGGGAGCTTGGAGGCGAAGACCCAGTACTTC
.	TRBV6-4	TRBJ1-6	.	CASSDRGNSPLHF	TGTGCCAGCAGTGACCGCGGGAATTCACCCCTCCACTTT
.	TRBV27	TRBJ2-2	.	CASSLSLNTGELFF	TGTGCCAGCAGTTTATCACTTAACACCGGGGAGCTGTTTTTT
.	TRBV5-4	TRBJ2-2	.	CASSLAGEVVRELFF	TGTGCCAGCAGCTTGGCGGGAGAGGTTGTTCGGGAGCTGTTTTTT
.	TRBV27	TRBJ2-5	TRBD2	CASTRLAGETQYF	TGTGCCAGCACCCGACTAGCGGGAGAGACCCAGTACTTC
.	TRBV5-4	TRBJ1-5	TRBD1	CASSPGQGRNQPQHF	TGTGCCAGCAGCCCCGGACAGGGACGCAATCAGCCCCAGCATTTT
.	TRBV19	TRBJ1-1	TRBD1	CASSRPGQGRTEAFF	TGTGCCAGTAGTCGACCGGGACAGGGAAGAACTGAAGCTTTCTTT
once	TRBV25-1	TRBJ2-3	.	CASNRGTDTQYF	TGTGCCAGTAACAGGGGCACAGATACGCAGTATTTT
.	TRBV13	TRBJ2-7	TRBD2	CASCRLASTEAEQYF	TGTGCCAGCTGTAGACTAGCGTCCACAGAGGCCGAGCAGTACTTC
.	TRBV7-8	TRBJ2-2	.	CASSLGETSLGTGELFF	TGTGCCAGCAGCTTAGGCGAGACTTCTTTGGGCACCGGGGAGCTGTTTTTT
.	TRBV3-1/TRBV3-2	TRBJ2-3	.	CASSRIGTDTQYF	TGTGCCAGCAGCCGTATTGGCACAGATACGCAGTATTTT
.	TRBV7-9	TRBJ1-5	.	CASSFQGLGPQHF	TGTGCCAGCAGCTTCCAGGGTCTGGGGCCCCAGCATTTT
once	TRBV29-1	TRBJ2-2	.	CSVVARGATTGELFF	TGCAGCGTTGTCGCACGCGGCGCCACAACCGGGGAGCTGTTTTTT
.	TRBV7-9	TRBJ2-3	.	CASRLGVTDTQYF	TGTGCCAGCAGGCTGGGCGTGACAGATACGCAGTATTTT
once	TRBV5-1	TRBJ2-7	TRBD2	CASRGGVRAGGYEQYF	TGCGCCAGCAGGGGAGGGGTGCGAGCGGGAGGATACGAGCAGTACTTC
.	TRBV5-4	TRBJ1-3	.	CASSLEQGNTIYF	TGTGCCAGCAGCTTAGAACAGGGAAACACCATATATTTT
.	TRBV11-2	TRBJ2-7	.	CASSLDRGEQYF	TGTGCCAGCAGCTTAGATCGGGGCGAGCAGTACTTC
.	TRBV2	TRBJ2-7	.	CASMRGRGSYEQYF	TGTGCCAGCATGAGAGGCCGGGGTTCCTACGAGCAGTACTTC
few	TRBV27	TRBJ1-1	.	CASSPTRNTEAFF	TGTGCCAGCAGTCCAACACGCAACACTGAAGCTTTCTTT
.	TRBV27	TRBJ2-7	TRBD1	CASSFAGGTYEQYF	TGTGCCAGCAGTTTTGCAGGGGGCACTTACGAGCAGTACTTC
few	TRBV7-9	TRBJ1-2	.	CATPDGANYGYTF	TGTGCCACCCCCGACGGAGCTAACTATGGCTACACCTTC
.	TRBV9	TRBJ1-3	.	CASSDPGYSGNTIYF	TGTGCCAGCAGCGATCCAGGGTACTCTGGAAACACCATATATTTT
.	TRBV7-8	TRBJ1-1	TRBD1	CASSKRTGRTEAFF	TGTGCCAGCAGCAAACGGACAGGGAGGACTGAAGCTTTCTTT
.	TRBV6-6	TRBJ2-3	TRBD1	CASSLQGSGTDTQYF	TGTGCCAGCAGTTTACAGGGGTCGGGCACAGATACGCAGTATTTT
.	TRBV19	TRBJ2-3	.	CASSIGQSTDTQYF	TGTGCCAGTAGTATAGGTCAGAGCACAGATACGCAGTATTTT
.	TRBV12-3/TRBV12-4	TRBJ2-1	.	CASRPQSTGEQFF	TGTGCCAGCAGGCCCCAGTCGACTGGTGAGCAGTTCTTC
.	TRBV4-1	TRBJ1-1	TRBD1	CASSQDRGNTEAFF	TGCGCCAGCAGCCAGGACAGGGGGAACACTGAAGCTTTCTTT
.	TRBV5-1	TRBJ1-2	TRBD1	CASSFGQGSEYGYTF	TGCGCCAGCAGCTTCGGACAGGGTTCGGAATATGGCTACACCTTC
.	TRBV9	TRBJ2-1	.	CASSAVGSSYNEQFF	TGTGCCAGCAGCGCAGTGGGGAGCTCCTACAATGAGCAGTTCTTC